These T cell receptor beta chains were read from a single sample in a study of blood T cells in healthy people across ages. TCRdb redid the calling of the 5' RACE reads with MiXCR, one entry per CDR3 protein. This table holds under 800,000 distinct CDR3 sequences, approximately 39% found once. The specimen sequenced was blood. These receptors came from a woman aged 60-75 years in good health. The CDR3 runs from the conserved cysteine through the conserved F or W. The order of the fields is CDR3 length, clone size, J gene, V gene, D gene, CDR3 DNA, CDR3 protein. The D gene is left open where the match is weak. Expanded clones get a size class; other rows say once, few or many, or leave the size out.

>14|NA|TRBJ2-7|TRBV18|TRBD1
TGTGCCAGCTCGCTTTCCGGGACAGGAAACGAGCAGTACTTC
CASSLSGTGNEQYF
>10|NA|TRBJ2-1|TRBV29-1|NA
TGCAGCGTTCCGGCAGAAGAGCAGTTCTTC
CSVPAEEQFF
>15|few|TRBJ2-1|TRBV25-1|TRBD2
TGTGCCAGCAGTGAATTTAGCGGGAGGATGGGTGAGCAGTTCTTC
CASSEFSGRMGEQFF
>12|NA|TRBJ1-4|TRBV30|NA
TGTGCCTGGAGTCACGCGGGGGAAAAGCTGTTTTTT
CAWSHAGEKLFF
>15|NA|TRBJ2-7|TRBV20-1|NA
TGCAGTGCTAGAGATCTGGGGGGCCCTCACTACGAGCAGTACTTC
CSARDLGGPHYEQYF
>17|few|TRBJ1-1|TRBV21-1|NA
TGTGCCAGCAACAAAGAAGTGGTCAGGGTACCGAACACTGAAGCTTTCTTT
CASNKEVVRVPNTEAFF
>12|NA|TRBJ2-5|TRBV5-1|NA
TGCGCCAGCAGCTTAGGTCCGAGGGAGCAGTACTTC
CASSLGPREQYF
>12|few|TRBJ2-7|TRBV24-1|NA
TGTGCCACCATGAGCAGAAACTACGAGCAGTACTTC
CATMSRNYEQYF
>16|few|TRBJ2-3|TRBV29-1|NA
TGCAGCGTTGCGTATTACGGCCCCAAGAACACAGATACGCAGTATTTT
CSVAYYGPKNTDTQYF
>16|NA|TRBJ1-1|TRBV6-2/TRBV6-3|TRBD1
TGTGCCAGCAGCTTGGGACAGACCTACATGAACACTGAAGCTTTCTTT
CASSLGQTYMNTEAFF
>16|NA|TRBJ2-1|TRBV7-9|TRBD2
TGTGCGTACCTCCGTTGGCTAGCGGGACCCTACAATGAGCAGTTCTTC
CAYLRWLAGPYNEQFF
>13|NA|TRBJ1-2|TRBV21-1|NA
TGTGCCAGCACCCTAAGAGTGGGCTATGGCTACACCTTC
CASTLRVGYGYTF
>14|NA|TRBJ1-1|TRBV11-3|NA
TGTGCCAGCAGCTTAAGTGGGGCCGGCACTGAAGCTTTCTTT
CASSLSGAGTEAFF
>14|NA|TRBJ2-5|TRBV12-3/TRBV12-4|NA
TGTGCCAGCAGTTTGTTGGCGGTCAGAGAGACCCAGTACTTC
CASSLLAVRETQYF
>15|NA|TRBJ2-3|TRBV7-3|NA
TGTGCCAGCAGCTCGTTCGGGGTCGTGGCAGATACGCAGTATTTT
CASSSFGVVADTQYF
>15|many|TRBJ2-1|TRBV12-3/TRBV12-4|TRBD1
TGTGCCAGCAGTCCAGGACAGGGGCGGTACAATGAGCAGTTCTTC
CASSPGQGRYNEQFF
>17|NA|TRBJ2-5|TRBV7-9|TRBD1
TGTGCCAGCAGCTTAGGGGACAGGGTTTTAGTGCAAGAGACCCAGTACTTC
CASSLGDRVLVQETQYF
>17|NA|TRBJ2-2|TRBV7-3|TRBD1
TGTGCCAGCAGCACAACAGGGGGCGCGGGGAACACCGGGGAGCTGTTTTTT
CASSTTGGAGNTGELFF
>16|NA|TRBJ2-7|TRBV20-1|NA
TGCAGTGCTAGAGATTTTCGGGGGACATCAACCTACGAGCAGTACTTC
CSARDFRGTSTYEQYF
>13|NA|TRBJ1-5|TRBV7-8|NA
TGTGCCAGCAGCTTATCAGAGAATCAGCCCCAGCATTTT
CASSLSENQPQHF
>14|NA|TRBJ1-4|TRBV6-5|NA
TGTGCCAGCAGTCCCAGGGAACTCAGTGAAAAACTGTTTTTT
CASSPRELSEKLFF
>15|NA|TRBJ2-4|TRBV20-1|NA
TGCAGTGCTAAAAGGGTGGATCTAGCCAAAAACATTCAGTACTTC
CSAKRVDLAKNIQYF
>12|few|TRBJ1-2|TRBV29-1|TRBD1
TGCAGCGGGGGACAGACGACCGGCCCTTACACCTTC
CSGGQTTGPYTF
>15|NA|TRBJ2-7|TRBV20-1|NA
TGCAGTGCTAGAGCTGGCGTACAGAGCTCCTACGAGCAGTACTTC
CSARAGVQSSYEQYF
>14|NA|TRBJ1-1|TRBV6-6|NA
TGTGCCAGCAGCCGGGCGCTTGTGAACACTGAAGCTTTCTTT
CASSRALVNTEAFF
>15|NA|TRBJ2-1|TRBV27|TRBD1
TGTGCCAGCAGTCCCCGGACAGGGGGTTCAGGGAGGTTGTTCTTC
CASSPRTGGSGRLFF
>13|few|TRBJ2-3|TRBV5-1|TRBD1
TGCGCCAGCAGAGGACAGGGCCCAGATACGCAGTATTTT
CASRGQGPDTQYF
>15|NA|TRBJ2-3|TRBV7-2|NA
TGTGCCAGCAGCTTAGCGCACGGCTTCACAGATACGCAGTATTTT
CASSLAHGFTDTQYF
>15|NA|TRBJ1-6|TRBV15|NA
TGTGCCACCAGCACCCAAACAGCTTATAATTCACCCCTCCACTTT
CATSTQTAYNSPLHF
>16|few|TRBJ2-7|TRBV13|TRBD1
TGTGCCAGCAGCTTCCGGACAGGGAAAGAAAGCTACGAGCAGTACTTC
CASSFRTGKESYEQYF
>18|NA|TRBJ2-5|TRBV7-9|TRBD2
TGTGCCAGCAGTCACCCGCGGGGACTAGCGGGGTACCAGGAGACCCAGTACTTC
CASSHPRGLAGYQETQYF
>17|NA|TRBJ2-3|TRBV5-1|TRBD1
TGCGCCAGCAGCTTGGGTCCAGGGGGCCCCTCCACAGATACGCAGTATTTT
CASSLGPGGPSTDTQYF
>12|NA|TRBJ2-6|TRBV9|NA
TGTGCCAGCAGCGGTCGGAGGGACGTCCTGACTTTC
CASSGRRDVLTF
>12|NA|TRBJ1-2|TRBV20-1|NA
TGCGGTATGGAGGACGGAGGCTATGGCTACACCTTC
CGMEDGGYGYTF
>16|NA|TRBJ2-2|TRBV3-1|TRBD2
TGTGCCAGCAGCACTAGCGTTACCTTTGCGGACGGGGAGCTGTTTTTT
CASSTSVTFADGELFF
>14|NA|TRBJ2-5|TRBV29-1|NA
TGCAGCGTTGAATTGAACGGAAAACCGGAGACCCAGTACTTC
CSVELNGKPETQYF
>13|NA|TRBJ1-2|TRBV20-1|NA
TGCAGTGCTAGACTGACCGTCTCCGGTGGCTACACCTTC
CSARLTVSGGYTF
>14|NA|TRBJ2-5|TRBV10-3|NA
TGTGCCATCAGTGAGTCGGCCTACACCGAGACCCAGTACTTC
CAISESAYTETQYF
>14|NA|TRBJ1-2|TRBV7-9|NA
TGTGCCAGCAGCTTAGAGGTCTCCCCCGATGGCTACACCTTC
CASSLEVSPDGYTF
>15|once|TRBJ2-7|TRBV30|NA
TGTGCCTGGAGCCTCTCGGGGGCGACGTGGGGCGAGCAGTACTTC
CAWSLSGATWGEQYF
>17|NA|TRBJ1-5|TRBV20-1|TRBD1
TGCAGTGCTAGCGGGGACAGGTTTGCGAGGGGCAATCAGCCCCAGCATTTT
CSASGDRFARGNQPQHF
>14|once|TRBJ1-5|TRBV12-3/TRBV12-4|TRBD1
TGTGCCAGCAGCTCGGGACAGGTCGATCACCCCCAGCATTTT
CASSSGQVDHPQHF
>15|NA|TRBJ2-1|TRBV7-9|TRBD2
TGTGCCAGCGATCTAGCGGGGGGTCATTACAATGAGCAGTTCTTC
CASDLAGGHYNEQFF
>15|few|TRBJ1-2|TRBV28|NA
TGTGCCAGCATCAATATTCCAGGAGGAACGCGAGGCTACACCTTC
CASINIPGGTRGYTF
>15|few|TRBJ2-5|TRBV4-3|TRBD2
TGCGCCAGCAGCCAAGACGGACTAGCGCTCAATGAGCAGTACTTC
CASSQDGLALNEQYF
>14|NA|TRBJ2-7|TRBV2|NA
TGTGCCAGCAGTGTTGGACCACTATACTACGAGCAGTACTTC
CASSVGPLYYEQYF
>15|NA|TRBJ2-6|TRBV29-1|NA
TGCAGCGTGGGAACGGGGCGCTCTGGGGCCAACGTCCTGACTTTC
CSVGTGRSGANVLTF